Listed below are T cell receptor beta chains from one sample, sequenced in a study of response to subunit inactivated influenza vaccine. TCRdb processed the RT-PCR reads anew with MiXCR; each CDR3 protein has one entry. The sample consists of a few hundred thousand distinct CDR3 sequences, 14% of them appearing once. The sample here was PBMCs from blood, taken about 13 days after vaccination. The origin of the receptors is a man aged 45-65 years who received an inactivated influenza vaccine. The CDR3 runs from the conserved cysteine through the conserved F or W. D genes are given only for firm matches. Clone sizes are given selectively: once, few, many, or a class where the clone is expanded.

V	D	size	J	DNA	CDR3
TRBV20-1	NA	NA	TRBJ2-1	TGCAGTGCTAGAGATCCGTCACGATCGTTCTATGAGCAGTTCTTC	CSARDPSRSFYEQFF
TRBV12-3/TRBV12-4	NA	few	TRBJ2-1	TGTGCCACCCGGTTTTCGGGTGAGCAGTTCTTC	CATRFSGEQFF
TRBV20-1	TRBD1	NA	TRBJ1-4	TGCAGTGCTAGAGACCCGGGACAGGGGGAAAAACTGTTTTTT	CSARDPGQGEKLFF
TRBV6-1	NA	NA	TRBJ2-7	TGTGCCAGCAATAGGCGGGCTAGTCGAGGAACCTACGAGCAGTACTTC	CASNRRASRGTYEQYF
TRBV12-3/TRBV12-4	NA	few	TRBJ1-1	TGTGCCAGCACGGCGGGGCCCACTGAAGCTTTCTTT	CASTAGPTEAFF
TRBV5-1	NA	many	TRBJ2-2	TGCGCCAGCAGCCTTCGAGAGGGCGGGGAGCTGTTTTTT	CASSLREGGELFF
TRBV2	TRBD2	few	TRBJ2-1	TGTGCCAGCAAACTTACTAGCGGGGGGGGCAATGAGCAGTTCTTC	CASKLTSGGGNEQFF
TRBV5-1	NA	NA	TRBJ1-5	TGCGCCAGCAGCTTGGACGGAGACACCCATCAGCCCCAGCATTTT	CASSLDGDTHQPQHF
TRBV7-2	NA	NA	TRBJ2-5	TGTGCCAGCAGCTTATTAGGACTGGCGGCCAAAGAGACCCAGTACTTC	CASSLLGLAAKETQYF
TRBV7-2	TRBD2	NA	TRBJ2-7	TGTGCCAGCAGCACCCTAGCGGGGTTCACGGGGGAGCAGTACTTC	CASSTLAGFTGEQYF
TRBV5-1	NA	few	TRBJ2-7	TGCGCCAGCAGCTTGGGGCAGGTCTCGGCCTACGAGCAGTACTTC	CASSLGQVSAYEQYF
TRBV2	NA	few	TRBJ2-7	TGTGCCAGCAGTGCACGGCAGTCCAGCGACGAGCAGTACTTC	CASSARQSSDEQYF
TRBV11-2	TRBD2	NA	TRBJ2-1	TGTGCCAGCAGCTTAGGGTTGCGGGGGGTTCACAATGAGCAGTTCTTC	CASSLGLRGVHNEQFF
TRBV7-2	NA	NA	TRBJ2-2	TGTGCCAGCCGATCAGAACTGACGAACACCGGGGAGCTGTTTTTT	CASRSELTNTGELFF
TRBV6-1	NA	NA	TRBJ2-1	TGTGCCAGCAGTGGGGGGTGGAGGGCTGATGAGCAGTTCTTC	CASSGGWRADEQFF
TRBV6-1	NA	NA	TRBJ2-3	TGTGCCAGCAGTCCTCTACTGGCGGATACGCAGTATTTT	CASSPLLADTQYF
TRBV28	TRBD1	NA	TRBJ2-7	TGTGCCAGCAGTTTAGGTTTCAGGGACAGATTCTACGAGCAGTACTTC	CASSLGFRDRFYEQYF
TRBV20-1	TRBD2	few	TRBJ2-4	TGCAGTGCCGCCCGGGACTACCAAAACATTCAGTACTTC	CSAARDYQNIQYF
TRBV20-1	NA	NA	TRBJ1-2	TGCAGTGCTAGATCGGGGGGGGCGGCTGGCTACACCTTC	CSARSGGAAGYTF
TRBV10-3	NA	many	TRBJ2-2	TGTGCCATCTCCTCGGACCGCGGGGAGCTGTTTTTT	CAISSDRGELFF
TRBV7-9	NA	few	TRBJ1-6	TGTGCCAGCAGCCGCCTTGGGACCGTTGATAATTCACCCCTCCACTTT	CASSRLGTVDNSPLHF
TRBV24-1	NA	few	TRBJ2-5	TGTGCCACCAGTGACCCGACAGAACATCTAGGAACCCAGTACTTC	CATSDPTEHLGTQYF
TRBV6-2/TRBV6-3	TRBD2	NA	TRBJ2-3	TGTGCCAGCAACGAAGCGGGGGGCACAGAAACGCAGTATTTT	CASNEAGGTETQYF
TRBV6-1	TRBD2	NA	TRBJ2-5	TGTGCCAGCGGTACGACTAGCGGGAATACGGCGGAGACCCAGTACTTC	CASGTTSGNTAETQYF